The clone carrying this T cell receptor beta chain was observed a single time. Antigen unknown. These data belong to a study of cytomegalovirus exposure and HLA in healthy donors. Sequencing was performed with immunoSEQ multiplex PCR; in TCRdb, only in-frame clones are kept and a portion is missing. This sample carries 150,000 or so clones, about nine tenths of them seen once, and the ten largest clones take less than 8%. Trimming removed 7 bases from V and 1 base from J; junction bases left unmatched: 3. The CDR3 runs to 13 residues. Germline loops: CDR1 MDHEN, CDR2 SYDVKM. The study, taken as a whole, reports: A subsequent analysis found that TCR clusters from the first cohort also tended to co-occur in the 120 or so validation repertoires, with under 95% of cluster scores above 0.

This sequence joins TRBV28 and TRBJ2-5, with TRBD1 matching over 7 bases. The sequenced material came from PBMCs. The TCR comes from a woman between 25 and 40 years old in good health and CMV-seropositive. This CDR3 reads CASNGDSQETQYF. CDR3 nucleotide sequence: TGTGCCAGCAACGGGGACAGCCAAGAGACCCAGTACTTC.